A selection of T cell receptor beta chains follows, all from one sample in a study of vaccination and CD4 T cells after COVID-19. Their target antigens are unknown. In TCRdb, the PCR reads were re-called with MiXCR into one record per CDR3 protein. The data hold around 15,000 distinct CDR3 sequences, with 73% observed a single time. The sequenced sample consisted of CD4+ T cells from blood, cultured in vitro. All receptors derive from a human donor who had recovered from COVID-19. CDR3s include the opening cysteine and the closing phenylalanine or tryptophan. A D gene is named only where the DNA matches it firmly. Clone size is not always given. Where it is, it says once, few, many or a class for expanded clones.

-	TRBV7-3	TRBJ2-1	-	TGTGCCAGCAGCTTAAGGCCCCCACGGTACAACAATGAGCAGTTCTTC	CASSLRPPRYNNEQFF
-	TRBV24-1	TRBJ1-2	-	TGTGCCACCAGTGATTTGCACACTGACTATGGCTACACCTTC	CATSDLHTDYGYTF
-	TRBV6-5	TRBJ1-1	-	TGTGCCAGCAGTTACTCGATAGTAGCAATGAACACTGAAGCTTTCTTT	CASSYSIVAMNTEAFF
TRBD2	TRBV6-5	TRBJ2-5	-	TGTGCCAGCAGTTGGGGGGGACTAGCGGGAGGGCCGGGAGAGACCCAGTACTTC	CASSWGGLAGGPGETQYF
-	TRBV28	TRBJ2-2	-	TGTGCCAGCAGACAGGAGGGCCTAGAGATCACCGGGGAGCTGTTTTTT	CASRQEGLEITGELFF
-	TRBV6-1	TRBJ2-3	-	TGTGCCAGCAGGGCAATGAGCACAGATACGCAGTATTTT	CASRAMSTDTQYF
-	TRBV28	TRBJ1-2	-	TGTGCCAGCAGAAGCTACACCTTC	CASRSYTF
-	TRBV7-3	TRBJ2-2	-	TGTGCCAGCAGCTTTTGGGGGACCGGGGAGCTGTTTTTT	CASSFWGTGELFF
-	TRBV20-1	TRBJ1-2	-	TGCAGTGCTAGAGTCAGGGACGGTAACTATGGCTACACCTTC	CSARVRDGNYGYTF
-	TRBV5-1	TRBJ2-7	-	TGCGCCAGCATCACGACGGAGAGCTCCTACGAGCAGTACTTC	CASITTESSYEQYF
-	TRBV20-1	TRBJ1-2	-	TGCAGTGCGAGGACCAAGGGAGGCTACACCTTC	CSARTKGGYTF
TRBD1	TRBV29-1	TRBJ1-1	-	TGCAGCGTTGACCCGCTCGGGACAGGGACTGAAGCTTTCTTT	CSVDPLGTGTEAFF
-	TRBV7-9	TRBJ1-5	-	TGTGCCAGCAGCTTAGTGGGGGGGCAGGGCAATCAGCCCCAGCATTTT	CASSLVGGQGNQPQHF
-	TRBV7-2	TRBJ1-2	-	TGTGCCAGCAGGGATCGGGACGGAGGTTCCTATGGCTACACCTTC	CASRDRDGGSYGYTF
TRBD1	TRBV6-1	TRBJ1-6	-	TGTGCCAGCAGTGGGACCGGGGACAGTTCAAGCTCCTATAATTCACCCCTCCACTTT	CASSGTGDSSSSYNSPLHF
TRBD2	TRBV15	TRBJ2-7	-	TGTGCCACCAGCAGCACAACCCGGGGACTAGCGGGATTGTACGAGCAGTACTTC	CATSSTTRGLAGLYEQYF
-	TRBV7-2	TRBJ2-5	-	TGTGCCAGCAGCTTATTCGGCAGAGCTACAGGGGAGACCCAGTACTTC	CASSLFGRATGETQYF
-	TRBV20-1	TRBJ1-1	-	TGCAGTGCTAGAAAGACAGGAGATGAAGCTTTCTTT	CSARKTGDEAFF
-	TRBV6-2/TRBV6-3	TRBJ1-1	once	TGTGCCAGCAGTTTGGCAGGAACCATGAACACTGAAGCTTTCTTT	CASSLAGTMNTEAFF
TRBD1	TRBV27	TRBJ1-5	few	TGTGCCAGCAGTAGTCAGGGGGCATATAGCAATCAGCCCCAGCATTTT	CASSSQGAYSNQPQHF
TRBD1	TRBV7-2	TRBJ1-5	-	TGTGCCAGCAGCTTAGGGCGGACAGGGGGCGATCAGCCCCAGCATTTT	CASSLGRTGGDQPQHF
TRBD1	TRBV6-5	TRBJ1-2	-	TGTGCCAGCAGTTACCGGGACAGGAGCGGCTACACCTTC	CASSYRDRSGYTF
-	TRBV28	TRBJ2-7	-	TGTGCCAGCAGTCTCCAGGGGGGGGGCCACGAGCAGTACTTC	CASSLQGGGHEQYF
-	TRBV28	TRBJ1-1	-	TGTGCCAGCAGTTTGAGGGGTGGCACTGAAGCTTTCTTT	CASSLRGGTEAFF
-	TRBV27	TRBJ2-5	-	TGTGCCAGCAGTTTACCAGGGACGGAGACCCAGTACTTC	CASSLPGTETQYF
-	TRBV20-1	TRBJ1-2	-	TGCAGTGCTAGTGGTCATCAGACCCTTAACTATGGCTACACCTTC	CSASGHQTLNYGYTF
-	TRBV6-1	TRBJ2-6	-	TGTGCCAGCACCGCCCTACGTTCTGGGGCCAACGTCCTGACTTTC	CASTALRSGANVLTF
TRBD2	TRBV7-8	TRBJ2-5	-	TGTGCCAGCAGCTCTCCCGGGACTAGATTGAAGACCCAGTACTTC	CASSSPGTRLKTQYF
-	TRBV6-1	TRBJ1-2	-	TGTGCCAGCAGGGAGGGGAACGCTAACTATGGCTACACCTTC	CASREGNANYGYTF
TRBD1	TRBV20-1	TRBJ2-7	-	TGCAGTGCTAGTTATGGGACAGGGGGAGTGGAGCAGTACTTC	CSASYGTGGVEQYF
TRBD1	TRBV20-1	TRBJ1-6	-	TGCAGTGCTAGAGCAGACAGGGTGAGGGATTCACCCCTCCACTTT	CSARADRVRDSPLHF
-	TRBV6-4	TRBJ2-2	-	TGTGCCAGCAGTACATCCGGGACATTGAACACCGGGGAGCTGTTTTTT	CASSTSGTLNTGELFF
TRBD1	TRBV11-2	TRBJ1-1	few	TGTGCCAGCAGCCCCGGGACAGTCAACGCTGAAGCTTTCTTT	CASSPGTVNAEAFF
TRBD1	TRBV20-1	TRBJ1-5	-	TGCAGTGCCCGACAGGGGAATCAGCCCCAGCATTTT	CSARQGNQPQHF
TRBD1	TRBV6-2/TRBV6-3	TRBJ2-7	-	TGTGCCAGCAGTTTTCTACCGATGACAGGGGACACCCTGGAGCAGTACTTC	CASSFLPMTGDTLEQYF
TRBD2	TRBV7-3	TRBJ2-5	-	TGTGCCAGCAGCTTAACGCGGACTTTAGCGGGAGGCCCCCAAGAGACCCAGTACTTC	CASSLTRTLAGGPQETQYF
TRBD2	TRBV20-1	TRBJ2-1	-	TGCAGGGGGACTAGCGGGAGTGGGGGTGAGCAGTTCTTC	CRGTSGSGGEQFF
TRBD2	TRBV6-1	TRBJ2-5	-	TGTGCCAGCAGCACAGGGAAAAGCGGGAGGGCGGGAGAGACCCAGTACTTC	CASSTGKSGRAGETQYF
-	TRBV20-1	TRBJ2-7	-	TGCAGTGGGTCAGTTTCCTACGAGCAGTACTTC	CSGSVSYEQYF
-	TRBV27	TRBJ1-1	-	TGTGCCAGCAGTGCCCGGGGCGTGTTAAGCACTGAAGCTTTCTTT	CASSARGVLSTEAFF
-	TRBV27	TRBJ1-6	-	TGTGCCAGCGGCTTTAGGGAGGGTTCACCCCTCCACTTT	CASGFREGSPLHF
-	TRBV6-5	TRBJ2-3	-	TGTGCCAGCAGTTACTTAGGCGGATCCACAGATACGCAGTATTTT	CASSYLGGSTDTQYF
TRBD2	TRBV20-1	TRBJ2-7	-	TGCAGTGCTACAGAGCGGGGGAATACCTACGAGCAGTACTTC	CSATERGNTYEQYF
-	TRBV30	TRBJ1-1	medium-sized	TGTGCCTGGTTAAACAGGGCCCCCTTGGCTGAAGCTTTCTTT	CAWLNRAPLAEAFF
-	TRBV20-1	TRBJ2-3	-	TGCAGTGCCGGACCGAATACGCAGTATTTT	CSAGPNTQYF
TRBD1	TRBV6-1	TRBJ2-4	few	TGTGCCAGCAGTCGCGGGACAGGTTTGGGAAACATTCAGTACTTC	CASSRGTGLGNIQYF
-	TRBV19	TRBJ2-7	few	TGTGCCAGTAGTATACCCTGGGCCGGCGAGCAGTACTTC	CASSIPWAGEQYF
TRBD1	TRBV7-9	TRBJ2-1	-	TGTGCCAGCAGCTCCATAGGGACAGACAATGAGCAGTTCTTC	CASSSIGTDNEQFF
-	TRBV7-2	TRBJ1-6	-	TGTGCCAGCAGCTTACGCAAAAGCTCCTATAATTCACCCCTCCACTTT	CASSLRKSSYNSPLHF
-	TRBV7-2	TRBJ2-5	-	TGTGCCAGCAGCCCCTCCCTGGGGTCTGAGACCCAGTACTTC	CASSPSLGSETQYF
TRBD2	TRBV7-2	TRBJ2-1	-	TGTGCCAGCAGCCCGACTAGCGGGAGTGGGTCTACAAACAATGAGCAGTTCTTC	CASSPTSGSGSTNNEQFF
TRBD1	TRBV20-1	TRBJ1-2	-	TGCAGTGCTAGAGGGGACAGCGGGTACTATGGCTACACCTTC	CSARGDSGYYGYTF
-	TRBV7-9	TRBJ1-2	-	TGTGCCAGCAGCCCCCCAGGGGTGGGGGGCTACACCTTC	CASSPPGVGGYTF
-	TRBV7-2	TRBJ1-2	few	TGTGCCAGCACCCCTGGGACAAACTATGGCTACACCTTC	CASTPGTNYGYTF
TRBD1	TRBV24-1	TRBJ1-1	-	TGTGCCACCAGTGATTCCGGGACAGAGAACACTGAAGCTTTCTTT	CATSDSGTENTEAFF
-	TRBV7-2	TRBJ2-5	-	TGTGCCAGCAGCTTGTTTCGAGAGACCCAGTACTTC	CASSLFRETQYF
TRBD2	TRBV29-1	TRBJ2-2	-	TGCAGTTCGACTAGCGGGACCGGGGAGCTGTTTTTT	CSSTSGTGELFF